These T cell receptor beta chains were read from a single sample in a study of blood T cell repertoires in COVID-19. Here immunoSEQ multiplex PCR was the method, and the copy in TCRdb shows in-frame clones only, minus some. Altogether around 180,000 clones are present, around 79% being singletons, with the ten largest covering roughly 17%. The sample consisted of peripheral blood. All receptors derive from a man aged 60 to 69 with active or convalescent COVID-19. CDR3s include the opening cysteine and the closing phenylalanine or tryptophan. A D gene is named only where the DNA matches it firmly. The size of a clone is reported for some rows only, either as once, few or many, or as a class for expanded clones.

v_call,d_call,clone_size,j_call,cdr3_nt,cdr3_aa
TRBV29-1,.,.,TRBJ2-1,TGCAGCGTACTAATAACCTACAATGAGCAGTTCTTC,CSVLITYNEQFF
TRBV18,TRBD1,.,TRBJ2-3,TGTGCCAGCTCACCAGGGACAGGCACAGATACGCAGTATTTT,CASSPGTGTDTQYF
TRBV24-1,TRBD1,.,TRBJ2-1,TGTGCCACCAGTGATTCCGGACAGGGAGGTTCCTTTGGCAATGAGCAGTTCTTC,CATSDSGQGGSFGNEQFF
TRBV6-6,.,.,TRBJ2-7,TGTGCCAGCAGTCCTTATTGGGGGGGCAGGGACGAGCAGTACTTC,CASSPYWGGRDEQYF
TRBV29-1,TRBD1,.,TRBJ2-7,TGCAGCGTCCTATCGACAGGGGGCTACGAGCAGTACTTC,CSVLSTGGYEQYF
TRBV28,TRBD1,.,TRBJ1-4,TGTGCCAGCAGGATCCAGGGGGTTAGTGAAAAACTGTTTTTT,CASRIQGVSEKLFF
TRBV18,.,once,TRBJ1-3,TGTGCCAGCTCACCAGCGGTGGGGAGCTCTGGAAACACCATATATTTT,CASSPAVGSSGNTIYF
TRBV4-2,TRBD2,.,TRBJ2-1,TGTGCCAGCAGCCCGACTAGCGGACCTTACAATGAGCAGTTCTTC,CASSPTSGPYNEQFF
TRBV6-5,.,.,TRBJ2-7,TGTGCCAGCAGCTTCGGGGGTTCCTACGAGCAGTACTTC,CASSFGGSYEQYF
TRBV10-3,TRBD1,.,TRBJ2-1,TGTGCCATCAGTGAGTCAACCGGGACAGGGATAAATGAGCAGTTCTTC,CAISESTGTGINEQFF
TRBV9,.,.,TRBJ2-7,TGTGCCAGCAGCCCCGACGAGGGCTACGAGCAGTACTTC,CASSPDEGYEQYF
TRBV7-9,.,few,TRBJ1-1,TGTGCCAGCAGCAACTCAGGGTTTACTGAAGCTTTCTTT,CASSNSGFTEAFF
TRBV6-4,.,.,TRBJ1-1,TGTGCCAGCAGGAACAACCTAGGCGGTGAAGCTTTCTTT,CASRNNLGGEAFF
TRBV18,.,.,TRBJ2-7,TGTGCCAGCTCACCCGGCCACGACAACGAGCAGTACTTC,CASSPGHDNEQYF
TRBV10-3,TRBD2,.,TRBJ2-1,TGTGCCATCAGTGCGATCTCCGGGACTAGCGGGAGGATGTCCTACAATGAGCAGTTCTTC,CAISAISGTSGRMSYNEQFF
TRBV5-1,TRBD1,once,TRBJ1-5,TGCGCCAGCAGCTTGGACAGGGGTAGCAATCAGCCCCAGCATTTT,CASSLDRGSNQPQHF
TRBV5-1,.,.,TRBJ1-1,TGCGCCAGCAGCCCCGGGAGCGTGAACACTGAAGCTTTCTTT,CASSPGSVNTEAFF
TRBV6-5,TRBD2,.,TRBJ2-7,TGTGCCAGCGGTACTAGCGGGACGCGCGAGCAGTACTTC,CASGTSGTREQYF
TRBV4-3,TRBD1,.,TRBJ2-6,TGCGCCAGCAGCCACGTAGGACAGGGGTACTCTGGGGCCAACGTCCTGACTTTC,CASSHVGQGYSGANVLTF
TRBV28,.,.,TRBJ2-7,TGTGCCAGCAGTTCGCGTCAGGGAGGCAGTTACGAGCAGTACTTC,CASSSRQGGSYEQYF
TRBV19,TRBD2,.,TRBJ2-3,TGTGCCAGTAGTATAGATCGGAGGGAGGGCCTCACAGATACGCAGTATTTT,CASSIDRREGLTDTQYF
TRBV7-2,.,.,TRBJ1-2,TGTGCCAGCAGCTTAGAATCGAGGACTTATGGCTACACCTTC,CASSLESRTYGYTF
TRBV6-5,TRBD1,few,TRBJ2-7,TGTGCCAGCAGTTCTACAGGGGCGAGGACCTACGAGCAGTACTTC,CASSSTGARTYEQYF
TRBV5-1,TRBD2,few,TRBJ2-3,TGCGCCAGCAGCTTGCCATTTGTTAGCGGGACCAAGGGGCTTACAGATACGCAGTATTTT,CASSLPFVSGTKGLTDTQYF
TRBV28,.,.,TRBJ1-2,TGTGCCAGCAGTTCAGGGTCCTATGGCTACACCTTC,CASSSGSYGYTF
TRBV7-9,.,.,TRBJ2-7,TGTGCCAGCAGCTTACCGGGACTGGGGGAGCAGTACTTC,CASSLPGLGEQYF
TRBV18,.,.,TRBJ2-3,TGTGCCAGCTCTCCCGAGGAGAGGGCCCTCACAGATACGCAGTATTTT,CASSPEERALTDTQYF
TRBV9,TRBD2,few,TRBJ2-5,TGTGCCAGCAGCGCAAGCGGGACGGGTGAAAAGACCCAGTACTTC,CASSASGTGEKTQYF
TRBV19,TRBD1,.,TRBJ2-5,TGTGCCAGTAGTATTCGTGGACAGGGGGAGACCCAGTACTTC,CASSIRGQGETQYF
TRBV18,.,.,TRBJ2-7,TGTGCCAGCTCACCACGCGGTAGCGCGAGCTCCTACGAGCAGTACTTC,CASSPRGSASSYEQYF
TRBV5-4,TRBD2,.,TRBJ2-7,TGTGCCAGCAGCTGGGCCAGCGGGGAAGACTACGAGCAGTACTTC,CASSWASGEDYEQYF
TRBV27,.,.,TRBJ1-5,TGTGCCAGCAGTTTATCATGGCTTAGCAATCAGCCCCAGCATTTT,CASSLSWLSNQPQHF
TRBV5-6,.,.,TRBJ1-1,TGTGCCAGCAGCTTGCCCGGAGCGAACACTGAAGCTTTCTTT,CASSLPGANTEAFF
TRBV4-3,.,.,TRBJ2-7,TGCGCCAGCAGCCGCGGGACTCCCGGGGAGCAGTACTTC,CASSRGTPGEQYF
TRBV18,TRBD1,.,TRBJ1-1,TGTGCCAGCTCACCACGGGCAACAGGGGTAGGAAACACTGAAGCTTTCTTT,CASSPRATGVGNTEAFF
TRBV4-3,TRBD2,.,TRBJ2-7,TGCGCCAGCAGCCAAGATCGGGAGGCTAGAGGCGAGCAGTACTTC,CASSQDREARGEQYF
TRBV5-5,.,.,TRBJ2-7,TGTGCCAGCAGCTTGGCCCAGGGCATCGCCTACGAGCAGTACTTC,CASSLAQGIAYEQYF
TRBV5-8,.,few,TRBJ2-7,TGTGCCAGCAGCTTGGAACTCCACTACGAGCAGTACTTC,CASSLELHYEQYF
TRBV10-3,TRBD2,.,TRBJ2-2,TGTGCCATCAGGGGGACTAGCGGGAGTGACACCGGGGAGCTGTTTTTT,CAIRGTSGSDTGELFF
TRBV28,.,.,TRBJ2-2,TGTGCCAGCACGGCGGCAGGGGGGTGGTCCGGGGAGCTGTTTTTT,CASTAAGGWSGELFF
TRBV5-1,.,few,TRBJ2-5,TGCGCCAGCAGCCCCCCGGGGGAGGGGGGCCAGTACTTC,CASSPPGEGGQYF